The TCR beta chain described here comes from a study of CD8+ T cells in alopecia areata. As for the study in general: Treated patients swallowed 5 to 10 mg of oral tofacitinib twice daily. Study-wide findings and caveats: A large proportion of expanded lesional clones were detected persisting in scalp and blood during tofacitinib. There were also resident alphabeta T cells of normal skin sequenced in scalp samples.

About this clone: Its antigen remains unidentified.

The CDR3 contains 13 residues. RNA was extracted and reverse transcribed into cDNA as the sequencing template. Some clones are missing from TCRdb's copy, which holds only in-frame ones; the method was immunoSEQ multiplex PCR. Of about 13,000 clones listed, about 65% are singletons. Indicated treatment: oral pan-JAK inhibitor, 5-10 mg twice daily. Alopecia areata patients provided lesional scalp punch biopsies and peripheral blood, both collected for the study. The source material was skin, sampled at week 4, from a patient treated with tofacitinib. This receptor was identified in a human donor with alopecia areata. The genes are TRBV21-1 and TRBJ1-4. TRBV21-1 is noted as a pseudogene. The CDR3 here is CASSKRGQEKLFF. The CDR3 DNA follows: TGTGCCAGCAGCAAACGAGGGCAGGAAAAACTGTTTTTT.